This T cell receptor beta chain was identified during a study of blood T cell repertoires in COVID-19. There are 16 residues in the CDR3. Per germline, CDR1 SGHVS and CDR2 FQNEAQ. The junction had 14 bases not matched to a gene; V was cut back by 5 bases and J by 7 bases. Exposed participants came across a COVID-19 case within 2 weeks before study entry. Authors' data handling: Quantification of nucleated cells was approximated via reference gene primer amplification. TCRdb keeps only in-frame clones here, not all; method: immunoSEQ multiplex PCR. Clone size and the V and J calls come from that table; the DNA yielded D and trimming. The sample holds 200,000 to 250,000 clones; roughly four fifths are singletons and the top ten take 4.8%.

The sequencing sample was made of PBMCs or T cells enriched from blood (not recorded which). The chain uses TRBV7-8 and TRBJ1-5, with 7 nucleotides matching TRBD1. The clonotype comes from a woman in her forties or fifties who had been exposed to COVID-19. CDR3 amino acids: CASSPGIGTVKQPQHF. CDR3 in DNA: TGTGCCAGCAGCCCCGGTATAGGGACAGTGAAACAGCCCCAGCATTTT.